This TCR beta chain was sequenced for a study of blood T cell repertoires in COVID-19. This clone was picked up a small number of times. This CDR3 region has 14 residues. The germline CDR1 and CDR2 sequences are SGHAT and FQDESV (reference sequence). V was cut by 2 bases and J by 3 bases, with 8 bases left in between. The method was immunoSEQ multiplex PCR; TCRdb's version includes in-frame clones alone and lacks a portion of them. The data show around 250,000 clones, roughly four fifths seen once. What was sequenced was peripheral blood. This TCR was recovered from a woman older than 75 with acute or convalescent COVID-19. The chain couples TRBV11-1 to TRBJ2-1; D possibly corresponds to TRBD1 (5 bases). The CDR3 reads CASSLRGNYNEQFF. CDR3 in DNA: TGTGCCAGCAGCTTAAGGGGTAACTACAATGAGCAGTTCTTC.